This TCR beta chain derives from a study of shared clonotypes between healthy human individuals. This CDR3 spans 15 amino acids. Between the trimmed V and J ends, which lost 7 bases and 3 bases, there was a span of 18 bases. Germline CDR1 and CDR2: LGHNA and YNFKEQ. Only in-frame clones appear in the TCRdb table, and some are missing; sequencing was by immunoSEQ multiplex PCR. The sample holds around 1.1 million clones, around 82% seen once. The sample was memory CD4+ T cells from PBMCs. Subset of the sample: CD45RA-negative fraction. This receptor was identified in a man aged 18 to 30 in good health. Some clones in this sample may be carry-over from other donors' samples. This sequence joins TRBV4-2 and TRBJ1-1; D is unclear. CDR3 coding DNA: TGTGCCAGCAACCCTTCGGACGGTGCCTACACTGAAGCTTTCTTT. As protein: CASNPSDGAYTEAFF.